This T cell receptor (beta chain) was recovered during a study of identical twins. Remarks on this clonotype: Antigen: not known.

The length of the CDR3 is 15 residues. J lost 3 bases, V lost 6 bases, and 8 bases had no gene match. With template switching, a universal primer site was added, and the cDNA carried unique molecular identifiers. TCRdb called the 5' RACE reads again in MiXCR, with one record for every CDR3 protein. The data show a few hundred thousand distinct CDR3 sequences, approximately 10% seen once. Whole-study results and caveats: Weaker excess sharing between twins was seen in beta out-of-frame sequences. Findings depended on cross-sectional statistics rather than tracking the same donors.

The receptor was isolated from a man in his forties or fifties in good health. The rearrangement links TRBV12-3 or TRBV12-4 to TRBJ2-4, with TRBD2 matching over 7 bases. Sequenced sample: memory T cells sorted from blood. CDR3 nucleotides: TGTGCCAGCAGAGGTCGGGGGGTAGTCAAAAACATTCAGTACTTC. Residues: CASRGRGVVKNIQYF.